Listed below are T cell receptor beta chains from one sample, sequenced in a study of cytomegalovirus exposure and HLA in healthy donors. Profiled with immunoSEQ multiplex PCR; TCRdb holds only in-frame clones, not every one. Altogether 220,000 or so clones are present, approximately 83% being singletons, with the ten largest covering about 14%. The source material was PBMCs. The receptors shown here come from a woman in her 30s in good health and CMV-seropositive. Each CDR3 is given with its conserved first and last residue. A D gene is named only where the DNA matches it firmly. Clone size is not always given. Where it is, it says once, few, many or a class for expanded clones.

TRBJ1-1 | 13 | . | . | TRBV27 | TGTGCCAGCAGTCAAACAGGTTTCACTGAAGCTTTCTTT | CASSQTGFTEAFF
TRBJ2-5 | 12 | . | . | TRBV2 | TGTGCCAGCATGAGGATCGAGGAGACCCAGTACTTC | CASMRIEETQYF
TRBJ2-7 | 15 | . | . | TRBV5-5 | TGTGCCAGCAGCTTTGCCGGGACTTCGACGTACGAGCAGTACTTC | CASSFAGTSTYEQYF
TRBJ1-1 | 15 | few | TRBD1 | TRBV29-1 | TGCAGCGTGGGGAGGACAGGGGGGCCGAACACTGAAGCTTTCTTT | CSVGRTGGPNTEAFF
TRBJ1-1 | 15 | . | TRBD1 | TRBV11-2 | TGTGCCAGCAGCTCTTTCCTAAAGCAGGGGGCCGAAGCTTTCTTT | CASSSFLKQGAEAFF
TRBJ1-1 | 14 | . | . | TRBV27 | TGTGCCAGCAGTTTAACGGGGGCCCGCACTGAAGCTTTCTTT | CASSLTGARTEAFF
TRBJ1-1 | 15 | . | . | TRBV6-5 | TGTGCCAGCAGTTACAACCCCCGGGGGTACACTGAAGCTTTCTTT | CASSYNPRGYTEAFF
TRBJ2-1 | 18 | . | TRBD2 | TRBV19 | TGTGCCAGTAGTCTCCAAGGACGGCTAGCGGCCCTCTACAATGAGCAGTTCTTC | CASSLQGRLAALYNEQFF
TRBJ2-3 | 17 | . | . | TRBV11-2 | TGTGCCAGCAGCTTAGATGGCTTCCCAGACCACACAGATACGCAGTATTTT | CASSLDGFPDHTDTQYF
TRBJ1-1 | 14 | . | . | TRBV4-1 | TGCGCCAGCAGCCAATGGACAGAGAACACTGAAGCTTTCTTT | CASSQWTENTEAFF
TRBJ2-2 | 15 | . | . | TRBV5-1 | TGCGCCAGCAGCTTGGCACCCCGGAGAACCGGGGAGCTGTTTTTT | CASSLAPRRTGELFF
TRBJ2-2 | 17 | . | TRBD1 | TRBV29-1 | TGCAGCGTTGAAGATCCCGCCAGGGGGAGAAAGGACGGGGAGCTGTTTTTT | CSVEDPARGRKDGELFF
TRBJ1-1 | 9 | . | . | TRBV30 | TGTGCCCTGGGCACTGAAGCTTTCTTT | CALGTEAFF
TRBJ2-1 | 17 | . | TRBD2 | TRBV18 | TGTGCCAGCTCACCACCGGGGGCACTAGCGGGGTACAATGAGCAGTTCTTC | CASSPPGALAGYNEQFF
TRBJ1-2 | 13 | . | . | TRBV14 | TGTGCCAGCAGCCAATCTGCGAGCTATGGCTACACCTTC | CASSQSASYGYTF
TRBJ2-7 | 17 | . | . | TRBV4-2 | TGTGCCAGCAGCCAATCGTTCGGACAGCTACCGAACTACGAGCAGTACTTC | CASSQSFGQLPNYEQYF
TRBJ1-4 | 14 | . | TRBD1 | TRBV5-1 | TGCGCCAGCAGCCTAGGGACAGTGAATGAAAAACTGTTTTTT | CASSLGTVNEKLFF
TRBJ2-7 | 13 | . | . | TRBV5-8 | TGTGCCAGCAGCGTCCAGGGGACTCCCGAGCAGTACTTC | CASSVQGTPEQYF
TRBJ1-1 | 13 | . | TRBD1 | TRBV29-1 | TGCAGCGTTGAACCTCCGGGACAGGGGGCCGCTTTCTTT | CSVEPPGQGAAFF
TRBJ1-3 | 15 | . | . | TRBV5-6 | TGTGCCAGCAGCTTGGGCAGGGTCCCCGGAAACACCATATATTTT | CASSLGRVPGNTIYF
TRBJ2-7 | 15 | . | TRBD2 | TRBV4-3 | TGCGCCAGCAGCCAAGGCGGGAGTAGCTCCTACGAGCAGTACTTC | CASSQGGSSSYEQYF
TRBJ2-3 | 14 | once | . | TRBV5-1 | TGCGCCAGCAGCTTAGACGAAGACACAGATACGCAGTATTTT | CASSLDEDTDTQYF
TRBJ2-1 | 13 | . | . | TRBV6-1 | TGTGCCAGCCATAGACCAGCGGGCCTTCAGCAGTTCTTC | CASHRPAGLQQFF
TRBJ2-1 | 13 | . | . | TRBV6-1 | TGTGCCAGCAGTTATCAATCCCAAGATGAGCAGTTCTTC | CASSYQSQDEQFF
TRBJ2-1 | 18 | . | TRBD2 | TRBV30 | TGTGCCTGGAGTGTCAATAGCGGGAGTTATAGCTCCTACAATGAGCAGTTCTTC | CAWSVNSGSYSSYNEQFF
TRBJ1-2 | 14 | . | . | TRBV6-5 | TGTGCCAGCAGGCCGACAGGCACTAACTATGGCTACACCTTC | CASRPTGTNYGYTF
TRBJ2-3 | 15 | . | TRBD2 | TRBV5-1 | TGCGCCAGCAGGATACTAGCGGGAGGGCCTAATACGCAGTATTTT | CASRILAGGPNTQYF
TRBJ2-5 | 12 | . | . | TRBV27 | TGTGCCAGCAGGGGGAACAGGGAGACCCAGTACTTC | CASRGNRETQYF
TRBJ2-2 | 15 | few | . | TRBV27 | TGTGCCAGCAGTTTTGTTTTAGCCGACACCGGGGAGCTGTTTTTT | CASSFVLADTGELFF
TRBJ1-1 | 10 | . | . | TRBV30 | TGTGCCTGGAGTAAGCAGGAAGCTTTCTTT | CAWSKQEAFF
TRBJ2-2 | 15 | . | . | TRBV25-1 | TGTGCCAGCAGTGGACGAGCTTCTACTACCGGGGAGCTGTTTTTT | CASSGRASTTGELFF
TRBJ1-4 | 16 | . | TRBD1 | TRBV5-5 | TGTGCCAGCAGCTTGGCCGCGACAGGGAGAGGGGAAAAACTGTTTTTT | CASSLAATGRGEKLFF
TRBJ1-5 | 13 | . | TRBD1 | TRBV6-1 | TGTGCCAGCAGTTTGTACAGGGGACTGCCCCAGCATTTT | CASSLYRGLPQHF
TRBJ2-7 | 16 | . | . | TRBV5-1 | TGCGCCAGCAGCTTGGAAGTCAGGGGCCTATCCTACGAGCAGTACTTC | CASSLEVRGLSYEQYF
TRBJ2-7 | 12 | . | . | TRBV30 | TGTGCCTGGAGTAGCTCCGTTAACGAGCAGTACTTC | CAWSSSVNEQYF
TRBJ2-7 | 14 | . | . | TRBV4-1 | TGCGCCAGCAGCCAAGGGGCTAGCAGCTACGAGCAGTACTTC | CASSQGASSYEQYF
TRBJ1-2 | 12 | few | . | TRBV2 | TGTGCCAGCGGACAAGACTCCTATGGCTACACCTTC | CASGQDSYGYTF
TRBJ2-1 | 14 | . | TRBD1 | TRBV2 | TGTGCCAGCAGTACGACGGGACAGGGGTATGAGCAGTTCTTC | CASSTTGQGYEQFF
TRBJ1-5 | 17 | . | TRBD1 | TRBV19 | TGTGCCAGTAGTATACCACAGGGGAGTTGGTCTAATCAGCCCCAGCATTTT | CASSIPQGSWSNQPQHF
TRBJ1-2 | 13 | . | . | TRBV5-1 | TGCGCCAGCAGCTCTACGGACAACTATGGCTACACCTTC | CASSSTDNYGYTF
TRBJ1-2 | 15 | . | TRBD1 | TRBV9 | TGTGCCAGCAGCGTCGCCGACAGGGGCACGACTGGCTACACCTTC | CASSVADRGTTGYTF
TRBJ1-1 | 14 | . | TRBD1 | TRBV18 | TGTGCCAGCTCACTACTGTGGACAGGGCAAGAAGCTTTCTTT | CASSLLWTGQEAFF
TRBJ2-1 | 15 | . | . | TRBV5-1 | TGCGCCAGCAGCGGAGTGCTAGGATCATACAATGAGCAGTTCTTC | CASSGVLGSYNEQFF
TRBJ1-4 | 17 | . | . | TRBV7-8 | TGTGCCAGCAGCTTAAGATTTCAGATCACAACTAATGAAAAACTGTTTTTT | CASSLRFQITTNEKLFF